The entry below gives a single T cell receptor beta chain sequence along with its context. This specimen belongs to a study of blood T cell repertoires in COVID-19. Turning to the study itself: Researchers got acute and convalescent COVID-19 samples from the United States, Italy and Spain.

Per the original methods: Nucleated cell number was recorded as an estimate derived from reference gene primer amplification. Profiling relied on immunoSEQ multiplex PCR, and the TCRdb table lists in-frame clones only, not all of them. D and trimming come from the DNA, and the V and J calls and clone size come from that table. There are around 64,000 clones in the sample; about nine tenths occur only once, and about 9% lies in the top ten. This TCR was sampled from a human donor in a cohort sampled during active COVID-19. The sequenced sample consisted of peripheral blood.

The CDR3 is CAWSRTRGTQYF. The CDR3 DNA sequence: TGTGCCTGGAGTCGAACCCGGGGGACCCAGTACTTC. The J gene is TRBJ2-5, the V gene TRBV30; D may be TRBD2 (5 bases). CDR3 length equals 12 residues. Germline V gene sequence: CDR1 GTSNPN, CDR2 SVGIG (reference sequence). V shed 2 bases and J shed 7 bases, with 11 bases lying between them.